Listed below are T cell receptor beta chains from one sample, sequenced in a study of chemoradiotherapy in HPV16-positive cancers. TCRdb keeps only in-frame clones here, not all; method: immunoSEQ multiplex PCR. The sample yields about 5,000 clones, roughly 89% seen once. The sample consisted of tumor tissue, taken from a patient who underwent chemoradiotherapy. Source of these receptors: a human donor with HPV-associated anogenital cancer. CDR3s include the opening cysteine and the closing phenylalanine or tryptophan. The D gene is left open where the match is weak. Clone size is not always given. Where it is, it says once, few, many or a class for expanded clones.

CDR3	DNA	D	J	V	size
CASSLGGAGANVLTF	TGCGCCAGCAGCCTTGGGGGGGCTGGGGCCAACGTCCTGACTTTC	TRBD2	TRBJ2-6	TRBV5-1	-
CASTPPDSYEQYF	TGTGCCAGCACTCCCCCAGATTCCTACGAGCAGTACTTC	-	TRBJ2-7	TRBV2	few
CASSLAGAHGYEQYF	TGTGCCAGCAGCTTAGCAGGGGCCCACGGTTACGAGCAGTACTTC	-	TRBJ2-7	TRBV7-2	-
CASSWDGGWNQPQHF	TGTGCCAGTAGTTGGGACGGAGGGTGGAATCAGCCCCAGCATTTT	-	TRBJ1-5	TRBV19	-
CASSIVAGGPGEQFF	TGTGCCAGTAGTATAGTAGCGGGGGGGCCCGGTGAGCAGTTCTTC	TRBD2	TRBJ2-1	TRBV19	-
CASSIPDRADQPQHF	TGTGCCAGTAGTATCCCCGACAGGGCGGATCAGCCCCAGCATTTT	TRBD1	TRBJ1-5	TRBV19	-
CASSSGLAGASASTDTQYF	TGTGCCAGCAGCTCCGGACTAGCGGGAGCGTCAGCTAGCACAGATACGCAGTATTTT	TRBD2	TRBJ2-3	TRBV5-8	-
CASRQQRGAQYF	TGTGCCAGCAGACAGCAGCGGGGGGCCCAGTACTTC	TRBD2	TRBJ2-5	TRBV27	-
CATSFSGQGAREQYF	TGTGCCACCTCATTCTCGGGACAGGGGGCAAGGGAGCAGTACTTC	TRBD1	TRBJ2-7	TRBV19	-
CASSPRTGMNTEAFF	TGTGCCAGCAGCCCACGGACGGGAATGAACACTGAAGCTTTCTTT	-	TRBJ1-1	TRBV7-6	few
CASSLAGTGRYQETQYF	TGTGCCAGCAGTTTAGCGGGGACAGGCCGCTACCAAGAGACCCAGTACTTC	TRBD1	TRBJ2-5	TRBV27	-
CASSEAGQPIYTF	TGTGCCAGCAGTGAAGCGGGACAGCCTATCTACACCTTC	TRBD1	TRBJ1-2	TRBV2	-
CASSYLPGEGYTF	TGTGCCAGCAGTTACTTGCCCGGGGAGGGCTACACCTTC	-	TRBJ1-2	TRBV6-6	-
CASSSQGASDEQYF	TGTGCCAGCAGCTCACAGGGGGCTAGCGACGAGCAGTACTTC	TRBD1	TRBJ2-7	TRBV7-3	-
CASISWGENTEAFF	TGTGCCAGTATCTCCTGGGGGGAGAACACTGAAGCTTTCTTT	-	TRBJ1-1	TRBV19	-
CASSSHREGTYEQYF	TGTGCCAGCAGTTCCCACAGGGAAGGAACCTACGAGCAGTACTTC	-	TRBJ2-7	TRBV6-6	-
CASKGSIARDRVGETQYF	TGTGCCAGCAAGGGTTCGATCGCTAGGGACAGGGTCGGGGAGACCCAGTACTTC	TRBD1	TRBJ2-5	TRBV28	-
CASSSVAGGFEAFF	TGTGCCAGCAGCTCCGTCGCGGGAGGCTTTGAAGCTTTCTTT	-	TRBJ1-1	TRBV11-2	-
CASSRDRRGRRYGYTF	TGTGCCAGCAGCCGAGACCGCAGGGGGCGCCGCTATGGCTACACCTTC	TRBD1	TRBJ1-2	TRBV11-3	once
CASRDTAFQETQYF	TGTGCCAGCAGGGACACGGCTTTCCAAGAGACCCAGTACTTC	-	TRBJ2-5	TRBV2	once
CSARAQIEAFF	TGCAGTGCTAGAGCCCAGATTGAAGCTTTCTTT	-	TRBJ1-1	TRBV20-1	-
CASSLDTLYGYTF	TGTGCCAGCAGTTTGGACACCCTCTATGGCTACACCTTC	-	TRBJ1-2	TRBV27	-
CARSAGTGEDTDTQYF	TGTGCCAGAAGCGCCGGGACAGGGGAAGACACAGATACGCAGTATTTT	TRBD1	TRBJ2-3	TRBV5-3	-
CASSYTGALTEAFF	TGTGCCAGCAGTTACACGGGGGCGCTCACTGAAGCTTTCTTT	-	TRBJ1-1	TRBV6-5	-
CASSGLAGGGDTQYF	TGTGCCAGCAGCGGATTAGCGGGGGGAGGAGATACGCAGTATTTT	TRBD2	TRBJ2-3	TRBV11-2	few
CASSSTGERRNQPQHF	TGTGCCAGCAGCTCTACAGGGGAAAGGCGCAATCAGCCCCAGCATTTT	TRBD1	TRBJ1-5	TRBV2	-
CASSLDPYTGNTIYF	TGCGCCAGCAGCTTGGACCCTTACACTGGAAACACCATATATTTT	-	TRBJ1-3	TRBV5-1	-
CASSGRENTGELFF	TGTGCCAGCTCAGGGCGGGAGAACACCGGGGAGCTGTTTTTT	-	TRBJ2-2	TRBV18	few
CASSTRRQAPVFGYTF	TGTGCCAGTAGTACCCGAAGACAGGCCCCGGTGTTCGGCTACACCTTC	-	TRBJ1-2	TRBV19	once
CASSLGAGNGNQPQHF	TGTGCCAGCAGCTTGGGGGCGGGGAATGGCAATCAGCCCCAGCATTTT	-	TRBJ1-5	TRBV5-5	-
CASSFWGSDQPQHF	TGTGCCAGCAGCTTTTGGGGGAGTGATCAGCCCCAGCATTTT	-	TRBJ1-5	TRBV7-9	-
CASSLGPAAVNEQFF	TGTGCCAGCAGCTTGGGGCCAGCGGCTGTCAATGAGCAGTTCTTC	-	TRBJ2-1	TRBV5-4	-
CASSLGYAANYGYTF	TGTGCCAGCAGCTTAGGTTACGCAGCTAACTATGGCTACACCTTC	-	TRBJ1-2	TRBV11-2	-
CASSPGAESNYGYTF	TGTGCCAGCAGCCCAGGGGCAGAGTCTAACTATGGCTACACCTTC	-	TRBJ1-2	TRBV11-3	-
CASMRASGPQETQYF	TGCGCCAGCATGAGGGCTAGCGGACCTCAAGAGACCCAGTACTTC	TRBD2	TRBJ2-5	TRBV5-1	-
CASSVVREVGEAFF	TGTGCCAGCAGCGTCGTCAGGGAGGTTGGGGAAGCTTTCTTT	-	TRBJ1-1	TRBV9	-
CAWSLGPFSNQPQHF	TGTGCCTGGAGTCTTGGACCTTTTAGCAATCAGCCCCAGCATTTT	-	TRBJ1-5	TRBV30	-
CASSEGGELFF	TGCGCCAGCAGTGAAGGCGGGGAGCTGTTTTTT	-	TRBJ2-2	TRBV10-1	few
CSIQGDGYTF	TGTTCAATACAGGGAGATGGCTACACCTTC	-	TRBJ1-2	TRBV7-9	-
CASSRGGGDYNEQFF	TGCGCCAGCAGCCGAGGCGGGGGGGATTACAATGAGCAGTTCTTC	TRBD2	TRBJ2-1	TRBV4-1	-
CASSTASYGYTF	TGTGCCAGTAGTACGGCCTCCTATGGCTACACCTTC	-	TRBJ1-2	TRBV19	-